This T cell receptor (beta chain) appears in the sequencing data of a study of identical twins. Germline lookup yields CDR1 MNHEY and CDR2 SVGEGT. This CDR3 comprises 16 residues. Trimming pared 6 bases from V and 1 base from J, leaving 16 bases between. This clonotype was found a few times. TCRdb analysed the 5' RACE reads with MiXCR anew, one entry per CDR3 protein. The table includes 420,000 or so distinct CDR3 sequences, approximately 17% detected once. Sequenced: naive T cells sorted from blood. The sequence was obtained from a man aged 45-65 years in good health. The chain uses TRBV6-2 or TRBV6-3 and TRBJ2-1; D perhaps matches TRBD2 (6 bases). The DNA for the CDR3 is TGTGCCAGCAGACCTCGCGGGGCAGGGTCCTACAATGAGCAGTTCTTC. Translated, it gives CASRPRGAGSYNEQFF.